The T cell receptor (beta chain) under discussion was sequenced for a study of early T cells in non-severe SARS-CoV-2 infection. Across the study: Chains from this unsorted whole-blood bulk RNA could not be paired. Overall study findings and caveats: Database matching using VDJdb favored anti-spike CD8 responses, with private and CD4 specificities left missing.

Separate cDNA molecules each had unique molecular identifiers attached to them. Via MiXCR, TCRdb re-called the 5' RACE reads, giving one row per CDR3 protein. The sample lists 35,000 to 55,000 distinct CDR3 sequences; about 6.5% were seen once. This clonotype was counted many times. Its antigen is not identified. This CDR3 contains 14 residues. From germline, CDR1 is SEHNR and CDR2 FQNEAQ (reference sequence). The J segment lost 3 bases and the V segment lost 5 bases, leaving 6 bases of the junction unmatched. This clonotype was sampled from an adult who was a healthcare worker with PCR-confirmed SARS-CoV-2 infection or an uninfected control (not recorded which). The V call is TRBV7-9, the J call TRBJ2-7, with TRBD1 matching 8 bases. Sample: whole blood, taken at baseline. DNA of the CDR3: TGTGCCAGCAGCCTGACAGGGGCTGACTACGAGCAGTACTTC. It yields the protein CASSLTGADYEQYF. Variable domain in full (rest from reference TRBV7-9 and TRBJ2-7): DTGVSQNPRHKITKRGQNVTFRCDPISEHNRLYWYRQTLGQGPEFLTYFQNEAQLEKSRLLSDRFSAERPKGSFSTLEIQRTEQGDSAMYLCASSLTGADYEQYFGPGTRLTVT.